Below, 23 T cell receptor beta chains from the same sample are listed, as sequenced in a study of blood T cell repertoires in COVID-19. TCRdb keeps only in-frame clones here, not all; method: immunoSEQ multiplex PCR. The repertoire holds under 150,000 clones, roughly four fifths seen once, with about an eighth in the top ten. What was sequenced was peripheral blood. These receptors were taken from a man older than 75 with acute or convalescent COVID-19.

This chain joins TRBV15 and TRBJ1-1, with 8 bases matching TRBD1. From germline, CDR1 is LNHNV and CDR2 YYDKDF (reference sequence). The CDR3 runs to 16 residues. The V segment lost 4 bases and the J segment 5 bases; nucleotides outside the gene matches: 12. CDR3 residues: CATSTPDRGMGTEAFF. DNA of the CDR3: TGTGCCACCAGCACCCCAGACAGGGGCATGGGAACTGAAGCTTTCTTT.

The chain carries TRBV7-2 and TRBJ2-7; unclear D gene. Trimming removed 5 bases at V and 1 base at J, with 12 bases between. The CDR3 extends over 14 amino acids. Looked up from germline, CDR1 is SGHTA and CDR2 is FQGNSA. The chain's CDR3 is CASSSIRDSYEQYF. CDR3 coding DNA: TGTGCCAGCAGCAGTATAAGAGATTCCTACGAGCAGTACTTC.

The chain joins TRBV10-3 to TRBJ2-1, with 8 bases matching TRBD1. The CDR3 totals 16 residues. Germline CDR1 and CDR2: ENHRY and SYGVKD. V lost 1 base and J lost 6; bases outside the gene matches: 8. CDR3 DNA sequence: TGTGCCATCAGTGAGTTGGGCAGGGGGCAGGGCAATGAGCAGTTCTTC. This codes for CAISELGRGQGNEQFF.

For this clone: Within the sample, other DNA sequences also encode this same CDR3. CDR3 amino acids: CASSSGGEQYF. The DNA for the CDR3 is TGTGCCAGCAGCTCGGGAGGCGAGCAGTACTTC. V usage is TRBV3-1 (or the pseudogene TRBV3-2) and J usage is TRBJ2-7; 7 nucleotides match TRBD2. Germline CDR1 LGHDT, CDR2 YNNKEL (reference sequence). The CDR3 is 11 residues long. The ends lost 5 bases at V and 6 bases at J; junction bases unmatched: 1.

The chain recombines TRBV7-2 with TRBJ2-3; 7 nucleotides line up with TRBD1. The CDR3 extends over 14 amino acids. The germline gives CDR1 SGHTA, CDR2 FQGNSA. V lost 3 bases, J lost 1 base, and 1 base stayed unmatched. In DNA, the CDR3 is TGTGCCAGCAGCTTTGACAGGGGCACAGATACGCAGTATTTT. Its protein product is CASSFDRGTDTQYF.

The chain joins TRBV5-4 to TRBJ1-6; D is ambiguous. The ends were cut back, 4 bases at V and 10 bases at J, with 18 bases in the middle. Germline V gene lookup returns CDR1 SGHNT and CDR2 YYREEE (reference sequence). The CDR3 has 15 amino acids. The CDR3 is CASSPAEVRGSPLHF. The CDR3 nucleotides are TGTGCCAGCAGCCCGGCCGAGGTACGGGGATCACCCCTCCACTTT.

The J gene is TRBJ2-5, the V gene TRBV19; 8 nucleotides align to TRBD2. The CDR3 is made up of 17 amino acids. J gave up 0 bases and V 5 bases, and 11 bases lay outside the gene matches. The germline gives CDR1 LNHDA, CDR2 SQIVND (reference sequence). This chain's CDR3 is CASSSQVAGSYQETQYF. For the CDR3, the DNA is TGTGCCAGTAGTTCCCAGGTAGCGGGGTCCTACCAAGAGACCCAGTACTTC.

The genes are TRBV5-1 and TRBJ2-7, with 8 positions matching TRBD1. The CDR3 extends over 14 amino acids. J was trimmed by 1 base and V by 4 bases; bases with no gene match: 4. Germline loops: CDR1 SGHRS, CDR2 YFSETQ. Written as DNA, the CDR3 is TGCGCCAGCAGCGTGGACAGGGAATCCTACGAGCAGTACTTC. Amino acid sequence: CASSVDRESYEQYF.

This clone showed up just a few times. The chain employs TRBV7-9 and TRBJ1-5, with 7 positions matching TRBD1. The V segment lost 1 base and the J segment 0 bases; nucleotides outside the gene matches: 9. CDR1 and CDR2 from the germline V gene are SEHNR and FQNEAQ (reference sequence). The CDR3 covers 18 residues. CDR3 sequence reads: CASSLGGDSDYSNQPQHF. The CDR3 bases are TGTGCCAGCAGCTTAGGGGGGGACAGCGATTATAGCAATCAGCCCCAGCATTTT.

The rearrangement links TRBV5-6 to TRBJ2-5; D remains unclear. Germline CDR1 and CDR2: SGHDT and YYEEEE. The CDR3 is 14 amino acids. Trimming stripped 1 base from V and 3 bases from J, with 10 bases between. CDR3 in amino acids: CASSLYVSEETQYF. The CDR3 coding sequence is TGTGCCAGCAGCTTGTATGTCTCGGAAGAGACCCAGTACTTC. Full variable domain (missing parts from reference TRBV5-6 and TRBJ2-5): DAGVTQSPTHLIKTRGQQVTLRCSPKSGHDTVSWYQQALGQGPQFIFQYYEEEERQRGNFPDRFSGHQFPNYSSELNVNALLLGDSALYLCASSLYVSEETQYFGPGTRLLVL.

This clone was observed a few times. The chain uses TRBV6-2 or TRBV6-3 and TRBJ2-7; 7 bases are shared with TRBD2. J gave up 0 bases and V 5 bases, and 7 bases lay outside the gene matches. The CDR3 totals 15 residues. The germline CDR1 and CDR2 sequences are MNHEY and SVGEGT. CDR3 in amino acids: CASSRVSSGSYEQYF. The CDR3, as DNA: TGTGCCAGCAGTCGCGTTTCTAGCGGCTCCTACGAGCAGTACTTC.

This clone was seen just once. The chain combines TRBV18 with TRBJ2-2; possible D gene TRBD2, 6 bases. The CDR3 is 15 amino acids. V was shortened by 5 bases and J by 1 base, with 11 bases between the two germline ends. Germline loops: CDR1 KGHSH, CDR2 LQKENI. The CDR3 spells CASSSAGQNTGELFF. The CDR3 coding sequence is TGTGCCAGCTCAAGCGCGGGGCAGAACACCGGGGAGCTGTTTTTT.

The V gene is TRBV5-1, the J gene TRBJ2-5; 7 nucleotides line up with TRBD1. V lost 2 bases and J lost 5; bases outside the gene matches: 3. In germline, CDR1 is SGHRS, CDR2 YFSETQ. The CDR3 is 13 residues long. The CDR3 DNA reads TGCGCCAGCAGCTTACAGGGGTGGGAGACCCAGTACTTC. Protein sequence: CASSLQGWETQYF. The full variable domain, with the rest looked up from reference TRBV5-1 and TRBJ2-5, is KAGVTQTPRYLIKTRGQQVTLSCSPISGHRSVSWYQQTPGQGLQFLFEYFSETQRNKGNFPGRFSGRQFSNSRSEMNVSTLELGDSALYLCASSLQGWETQYFGPGTRLLVL.

DNA of the CDR3: TGTGCCTGGAGTGTTCGGGGAGCATCTGGAAACACCATATATTTT. As protein: CAWSVRGASGNTIYF. The chain recombines TRBV30 with TRBJ1-3; D remains unclear. With 0 bases removed from V and 1 base from J, the gap between germline ends came to 10 bases. The CDR3 sequence is 15 residues long. The germline V gene encodes CDR1 GTSNPN and CDR2 SVGIG (reference sequence).

In its sample, this clone was seen a few times. CDR3 region: CASSSTSGASVPQYF. CDR3 nucleotides: TGCGCCAGCAGCTCCACTAGCGGGGCTTCGGTACCCCAGTACTTC. This chain uses TRBV5-1 with TRBJ2-5, with 10 bases identical to TRBD2. This CDR3 is 15 amino acids long. The V segment lost 3 bases and the J segment 9 bases; nucleotides outside the gene matches: 11. CDR1 and CDR2 from the germline V gene are SGHRS and YFSETQ.

The V call is TRBV19, the J call TRBJ1-5; no clear D gene. Trimming took 4 bases from V and 0 from J, leaving 7 bases between them. Germline V CDR1 and CDR2: LNHDA, SQIVND (reference sequence). This CDR3 spans 14 amino acids. The CDR3 here is CASSNRVSNQPQHF. CDR3 nucleotides: TGTGCCAGTAGTAACAGAGTTAGCAATCAGCCCCAGCATTTT.

This clone has more than one count but fewer than ten. This rearrangement joins TRBV7-9 to TRBJ1-2; D is unclear. This CDR3 region has 15 residues. V lost 2 bases and J lost 2, with 12 bases in between. The germline V gene has CDR1 SEHNR and CDR2 FQNEAQ (reference sequence). CDR3 coding DNA: TGTGCCAGCAGCTTAAGGGCGGCGGGGAACTATGGCTACACCTTC. Its translation is CASSLRAAGNYGYTF.

This clone is a singleton in its sample. This rearrangement joins TRBV4-1 to TRBJ2-7, with a tentative D call TRBD1 (6 bases). The germline CDR1 and CDR2 sequences are MGHRA and YSYEKL. Trimming pared 2 bases from V and 3 bases from J, leaving 17 bases between. The CDR3 extends over 16 amino acids. CDR3 amino acids: CASSQLPFLRGYEQYF. As DNA, the CDR3 is TGCGCCAGCAGCCAACTTCCCTTTCTCAGGGGCTACGAGCAGTACTTC.

The chain combines TRBV18 with TRBJ1-6; 11 positions match TRBD1. The CDR3 totals 15 residues. Looked up from germline, CDR1 is KGHSH and CDR2 is LQKENI. With V trimmed by 4 bases and J by 7 bases, 3 bases remained unmatched. CDR3 amino acids: CASSLGTGGNSPLHF. The DNA for the CDR3 is TGTGCCAGCTCACTGGGGACAGGGGGAAATTCACCCCTCCACTTT.

The chain recombines TRBV15 with TRBJ1-5; D is unresolved. CDR1 and CDR2 (germline): LNHNV, YYDKDF (reference sequence). Trimming shortened V by 0 bases and J by 3 bases, and 9 bases separated the two germline ends. The length of the CDR3 is 15 residues. CDR3: CATSRDQTPNQPQHF. In nucleotides, the CDR3 is TGTGCCACCAGCAGAGACCAAACACCCAATCAGCCCCAGCATTTT.

The rearrangement links TRBV4-2 to TRBJ1-5, with unresolved D. Germline V lookup: CDR1 LGHNA, CDR2 YNFKEQ. The CDR3 is made up of 16 amino acids. V lost 0 bases to trimming and J lost 3 bases, with 12 bases between them. The CDR3 DNA reads TGTGCCAGCAGCCAAGAAGCAGGAGGGTACAATCAGCCCCAGCATTTT. Its protein is CASSQEAGGYNQPQHF.

V usage is TRBV28 and J usage is TRBJ2-2; weak D call: TRBD2 (5 bases). The germline CDR1 and CDR2 sequences are MDHEN and SYDVKM. The CDR3 spans 15 residues. V shed 5 bases and J shed 6 bases, with 16 bases lying between them. The CDR3 region has the DNA TGTGCCAGCAGTCCTCAACGGGGTTGGGCCGGGGAGCTGTTTTTT. Protein sequence: CASSPQRGWAGELFF.

The rearrangement links TRBV6-2 or TRBV6-3 to TRBJ2-3; tentative D call: TRBD2 (6 bases). The V gene's germline CDR1 is MNHEY and CDR2 SVGEGT. The CDR3 runs to 17 residues. V lost 4 bases and J lost 0, with 17 bases in between. DNA of the CDR3: TGTGCCAGCAGTTCGACCGACAGCGGGCCTAGCACAGATACGCAGTATTTT. Translating it yields CASSSTDSGPSTDTQYF.